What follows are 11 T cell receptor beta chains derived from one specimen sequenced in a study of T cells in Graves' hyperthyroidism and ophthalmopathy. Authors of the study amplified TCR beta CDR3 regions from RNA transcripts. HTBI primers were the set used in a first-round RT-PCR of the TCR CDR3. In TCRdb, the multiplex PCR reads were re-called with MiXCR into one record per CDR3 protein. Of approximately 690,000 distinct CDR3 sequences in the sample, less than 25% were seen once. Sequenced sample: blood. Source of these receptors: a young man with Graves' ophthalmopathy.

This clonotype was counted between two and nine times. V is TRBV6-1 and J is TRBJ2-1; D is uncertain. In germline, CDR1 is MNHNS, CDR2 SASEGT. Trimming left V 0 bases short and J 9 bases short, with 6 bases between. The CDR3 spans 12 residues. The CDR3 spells CASSEAGPEQFF. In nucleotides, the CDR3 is TGTGCCAGCAGTGAAGCTGGGCCTGAGCAGTTCTTC.

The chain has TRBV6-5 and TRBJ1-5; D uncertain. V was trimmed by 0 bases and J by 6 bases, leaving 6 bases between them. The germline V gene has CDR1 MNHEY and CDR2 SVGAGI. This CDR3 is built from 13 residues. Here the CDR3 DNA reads TGTGCCAGCAGTTACTCGTTTAGTCAGCCCCAGCATTTT. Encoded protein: CASSYSFSQPQHF.

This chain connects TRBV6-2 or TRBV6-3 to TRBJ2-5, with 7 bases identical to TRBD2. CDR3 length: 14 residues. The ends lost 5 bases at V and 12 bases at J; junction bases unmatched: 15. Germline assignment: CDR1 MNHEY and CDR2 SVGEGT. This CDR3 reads CASSDGRERWSEYF. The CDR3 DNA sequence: TGTGCCAGCAGTGACGGGCGGGAGAGGTGGTCGGAGTACTTC.

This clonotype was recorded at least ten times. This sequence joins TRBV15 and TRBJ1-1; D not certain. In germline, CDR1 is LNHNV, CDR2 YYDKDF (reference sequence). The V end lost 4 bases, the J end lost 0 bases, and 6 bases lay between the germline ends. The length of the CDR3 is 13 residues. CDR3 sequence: CATSKILNTEAFF. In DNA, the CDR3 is TGTGCCACCAGCAAAATACTGAACACTGAAGCTTTCTTT.

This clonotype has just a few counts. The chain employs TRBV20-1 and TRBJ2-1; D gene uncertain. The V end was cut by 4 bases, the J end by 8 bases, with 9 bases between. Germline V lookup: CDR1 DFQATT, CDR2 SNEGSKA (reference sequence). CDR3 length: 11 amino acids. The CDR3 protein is CSATTTHEQFF. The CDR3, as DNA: TGCAGTGCTACCACGACCCATGAGCAGTTCTTC.

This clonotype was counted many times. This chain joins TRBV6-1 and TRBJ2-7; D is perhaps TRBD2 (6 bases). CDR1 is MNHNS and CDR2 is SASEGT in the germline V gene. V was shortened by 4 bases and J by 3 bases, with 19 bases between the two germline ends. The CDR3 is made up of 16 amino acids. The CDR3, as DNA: TGTGCCAGCAGTGGAGGGGCGGGAACCACCTACTACGAGCAGTACTTC. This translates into CASSGGAGTTYYEQYF.

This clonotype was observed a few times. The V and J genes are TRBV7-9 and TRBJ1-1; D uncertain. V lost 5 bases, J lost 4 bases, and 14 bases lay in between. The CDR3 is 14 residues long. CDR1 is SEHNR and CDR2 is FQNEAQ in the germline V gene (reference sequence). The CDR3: CASSAKGRSTEAFF. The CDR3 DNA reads TGTGCCAGCAGCGCCAAAGGCAGGAGCACTGAAGCTTTCTTT. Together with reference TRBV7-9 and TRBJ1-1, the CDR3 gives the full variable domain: DTGVSQNPRHKITKRGQNVTFRCDPISEHNRLYWYRQTLGQGPEFLTYFQNEAQLEKSRLLSDRFSAERPKGSFSTLEIQRTEQGDSAMYLCASSAKGRSTEAFFGQGTRLTVV.

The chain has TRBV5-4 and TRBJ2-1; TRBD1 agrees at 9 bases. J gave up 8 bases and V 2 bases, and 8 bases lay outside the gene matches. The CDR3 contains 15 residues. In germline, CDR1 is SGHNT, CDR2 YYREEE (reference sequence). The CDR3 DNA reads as TGTGCCAGCAGCTTTGGGGACAGGGCGTGGGATGAGCAGTTCTTC. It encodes CASSFGDRAWDEQFF.

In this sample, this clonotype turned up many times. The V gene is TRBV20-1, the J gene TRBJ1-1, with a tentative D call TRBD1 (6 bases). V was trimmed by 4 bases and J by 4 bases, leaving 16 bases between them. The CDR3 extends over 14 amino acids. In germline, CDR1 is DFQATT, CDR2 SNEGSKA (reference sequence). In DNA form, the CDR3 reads TGCAGTGCTACTGGACAGCCGAGGGTCACTGAAGCTTTCTTT. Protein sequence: CSATGQPRVTEAFF.

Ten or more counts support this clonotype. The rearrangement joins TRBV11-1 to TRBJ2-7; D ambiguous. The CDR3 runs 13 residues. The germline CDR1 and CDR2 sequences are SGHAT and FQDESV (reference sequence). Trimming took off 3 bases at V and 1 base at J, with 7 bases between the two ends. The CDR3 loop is CASSLELSYEQYF. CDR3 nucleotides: TGTGCCAGCAGCTTGGAATTATCCTACGAGCAGTACTTC.

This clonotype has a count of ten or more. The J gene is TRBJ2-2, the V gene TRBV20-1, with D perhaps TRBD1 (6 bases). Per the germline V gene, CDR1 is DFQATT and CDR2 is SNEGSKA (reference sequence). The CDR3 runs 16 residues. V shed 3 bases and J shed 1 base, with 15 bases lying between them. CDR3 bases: TGCAGTGCTAGGGGACACGGCCAGTTGAACACCGGGGAGCTGTTTTTT. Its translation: CSARGHGQLNTGELFF.